Listed here is a single T cell receptor (beta chain). This specimen comes from a study of shared T cell receptors in the human thymus. The assay was immunoSEQ multiplex PCR, and TCRdb's table has in-frame clones only and misses some. The sample contains about 660,000 clones, 87% of which appear only once. Another study also made use of these data, one on human thymus T cells. This second report adds: Resections that were taken during corrective heart surgery supplied the thymus tissue. It looked as if thymic and blood repertoires used V and J genes in a biased way.

Sequenced material: thymocytes. The clonotype comes from a boy under two years old with a congenital heart defect.

DNA for the CDR3: TGTGCCAGCAGCCTGAGGGCTCACTCCAATGAGCAGTTCTTC. Its translation is CASSLRAHSNEQFF. The genes are TRBV9 and TRBJ2-1, with a weak D call TRBD2 (5 bases). This CDR3 comprises 14 residues. Germline CDR1 is SGDLS and CDR2 is YYNGEE. The V end lost 4 bases, the J end lost 6 bases, and 14 bases lay between the germline ends.